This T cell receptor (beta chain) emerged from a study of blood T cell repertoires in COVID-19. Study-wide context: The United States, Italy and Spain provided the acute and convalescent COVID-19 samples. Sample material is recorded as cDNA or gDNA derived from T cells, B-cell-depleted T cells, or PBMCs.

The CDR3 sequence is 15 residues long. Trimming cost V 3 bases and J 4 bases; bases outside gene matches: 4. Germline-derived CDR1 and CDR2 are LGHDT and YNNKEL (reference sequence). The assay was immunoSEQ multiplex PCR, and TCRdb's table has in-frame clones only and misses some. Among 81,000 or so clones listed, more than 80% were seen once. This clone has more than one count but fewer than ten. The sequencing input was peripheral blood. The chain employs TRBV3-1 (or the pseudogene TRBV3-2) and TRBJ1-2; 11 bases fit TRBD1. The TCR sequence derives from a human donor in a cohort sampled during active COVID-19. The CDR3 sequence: CASSQPDRGLYGYTF. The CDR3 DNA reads TGTGCCAGCAGCCAGCCGGACAGGGGGCTCTATGGCTACACCTTC.